The 9 T cell receptor beta chains listed next were all sequenced from one sample in a study of shared clonotypes between healthy human individuals. Sequencing used immunoSEQ multiplex PCR; TCRdb keeps in-frame clones, though not all of them. Among over a million clones listed, approximately 97% were seen once. The sample comprised naive CD4+ T cells sorted from blood. Specified subset: CD45RA+ positively selected. The receptors come from a man aged 25 to 40 in good health.

The rearrangement uses TRBV5-4 and TRBJ1-2, with a weak D call TRBD1 (5 bases). From germline, CDR1 is SGHNT and CDR2 YYREEE (reference sequence). CDR3 length: 12 amino acids. The germline V and J ends were trimmed by 2 bases and 8 bases, with 10 bases remaining between them. CDR3 nucleotides: TGTGCCAGCAGCTTAGTAGGGGACGGCTACACCTTC. Translating gives CASSLVGDGYTF.

This sequence joins TRBV9 and TRBJ2-2; maybe TRBD1 (5 bases). V shed 4 bases and J shed 7 bases, with 14 bases lying between them. Germline V CDR1 and CDR2: SGDLS, YYNGEE. This CDR3 has 14 residues. CDR3 loop: CASSPRVAGGELFF. CDR3 sequence (DNA): TGTGCCAGCAGCCCCAGGGTAGCTGGCGGGGAGCTGTTTTTT.

The chain has TRBV29-1 and TRBJ1-1; D not certain. V lost 6 bases, J lost 1 base, and 12 bases lay in between. The CDR3 consists of 13 residues. The V gene's germline CDR1 is SQVTM and CDR2 ANQGSEA. The CDR3 reads CSVDTAANTEAFF. CDR3 nucleotides: TGCAGCGTAGATACAGCGGCGAACACTGAAGCTTTCTTT.

This rearrangement joins TRBV28 to TRBJ1-1; 10 bases match TRBD1. Trimming took 4 bases from V and 3 from J; bases not matched to a gene: 8. The CDR3 runs 16 residues. The germline CDR1 and CDR2 sequences are MDHEN and SYDVKM. The CDR3 bases are TGTGCCAGCAGTTCACCGGGACAGGGGATCGACACTGAAGCTTTCTTT. It encodes CASSSPGQGIDTEAFF.

The CDR3 coding sequence is TGTGCCATCAGTGAGTCTGTGCTAGCGGGAAAAGCTAACTCCTACGAGCAGTACTTC. Translated, it gives CAISESVLAGKANSYEQYF. This chain connects TRBV10-3 to TRBJ2-7; 9 nucleotides line up with TRBD2. V shed 0 bases, J shed 0 bases, and the junction held 12 bases outside the gene matches. This CDR3 has 19 amino acids. CDR1 is ENHRY and CDR2 is SYGVKD in the germline V gene.

The CDR3 protein is CASSVRLAGGRYF. CDR3 coding DNA: TGTGCCAGCAGCGTCCGACTAGCGGGAGGCCGATACTTC. This chain uses TRBV7-2 with TRBJ2-7; 13 nucleotides agree with TRBD2. Germline CDR1 and CDR2: SGHTA and FQGNSA. The ends lost 5 bases at V and 13 bases at J; junction bases unmatched: 8. This CDR3 has 13 amino acids.

This clone was recorded once. The J gene is TRBJ2-3, the V gene TRBV2; 8 bases line up with TRBD1. Germline V lookup: CDR1 SNHLY, CDR2 FYNNEI. There are 16 residues in the CDR3. V was clipped by 3 bases and J by 4 bases; unmatched bases: 9. CDR3: CASSDRYRGSADTQYF. CDR3 sequence (DNA): TGTGCCAGCAGTGACAGGTACAGGGGGTCCGCAGATACGCAGTATTTT.

In DNA, the CDR3 is TGTGCCAGTCGGCCTCAGCCGTATGGCACTGAAGCTTTCTTT. Amino acids: CASRPQPYGTEAFF. This chain uses TRBV28 with TRBJ1-1, with D hard to call. Trimming shortened V by 9 bases and J by 4 bases, and 18 bases separated the two germline ends. Germline V gene sequence: CDR1 MDHEN, CDR2 SYDVKM. The CDR3 spans 14 residues.

The chain is built from TRBV9 and TRBJ2-5; 11 bases line up with TRBD1. This CDR3 region has 20 residues. With V trimmed by 0 bases and J by 2 bases, 15 bases remained unmatched. Germline V gene data show CDR1 as SGDLS and CDR2 as YYNGEE. The DNA of the CDR3 is TGTGCCAGCAGCGTAGCCCCGGGACAGGGGGTCTTAGACCAGCAAGAGACCCAGTACTTC. It yields the protein CASSVAPGQGVLDQQETQYF.